The next 22 T cell receptor beta chains were all read from a single sample in a study of blood T cells in healthy people across ages. A sample-barcoded 5' primer and a J-beta primer mix were used in a second PCR of roughly 7 to 12 cycles. MiXCR was run by TCRdb on the 5' RACE reads, yielding one entry per CDR3 protein. The sample has 1.4 million to 1.5 million distinct CDR3 sequences; 42% are singletons. Sequenced: blood. The receptor source for this set is a young woman in good health.

There are a few counts of this clonotype. The J gene is TRBJ2-5, the V gene TRBV7-8; no firm D call. Germline CDR1 and CDR2: SGHVS and FQNEAQ. The germline V and J ends were trimmed by 1 base and 1 base, with 7 bases remaining between them. This CDR3 has 14 amino acids. In DNA form, the CDR3 reads TGTGCCAGCAGCTTAGTACGCCGCCAAGAGACCCAGTACTTC. This encodes CASSLVRRQETQYF.

The chain has TRBV3-1 and TRBJ2-7, with 10 bases aligning to TRBD2. This CDR3 is 16 amino acids long. The V segment lost 2 bases and the J segment 4 bases; nucleotides outside the gene matches: 8. Germline lookup yields CDR1 LGHDT and CDR2 YNNKEL (reference sequence). The CDR3: CASSQMSSGRGYEQYF. The DNA for the CDR3 is TGTGCCAGCAGCCAAATGTCGAGCGGGAGGGGGTACGAGCAGTACTTC.

The chain links TRBV11-2 to TRBJ2-5; D is perhaps TRBD2 (6 bases). Germline CDR1 SGHAT, CDR2 FQNNGV. Trimming left V 5 bases short and J 13 bases short, with 23 bases between. The CDR3 covers 14 residues. The CDR3 loop is CASSPREYQTVGYF. In nucleotides, the CDR3 is TGTGCCAGCAGCCCCCGGGAGTATCAGACCGTAGGGTACTTC. Looking up the rest from reference TRBV11-2 and TRBJ2-5 gives the full variable domain: EAGVAQSPRYKIIEKRQSVAFWCNPISGHATLYWYQQILGQGPKLLIQFQNNGVVDDSQLPKDRFSAERLKGVDSTLKIQPAKLEDSAVYLCASSPREYQTVGYFGPGTRLLVL.

This chain links TRBV4-1 with TRBJ1-2; D remains ambiguous. Germline V gene data show CDR1 as MGHRA and CDR2 as YSYEKL. CDR3 length equals 11 residues. V lost 1 base and J 8 bases, leaving 5 bases between the germline ends. CDR3 sequence: CASSQAAGYTF. DNA of the CDR3: TGCGCCAGCAGCCAAGCGGCGGGCTACACCTTC.

This rearrangement joins TRBV3-1 to TRBJ2-3; D remains unclear. The CDR3 runs to 13 residues. Germline CDR1 and CDR2: LGHDT and YNNKEL (reference sequence). V was shortened by 0 bases and J by 4 bases, with 5 bases between the two germline ends. The CDR3 here is CASSQERSDTQYF. CDR3 coding DNA: TGTGCCAGCAGCCAAGAGAGGTCAGATACGCAGTATTTT.

This clonotype was counted many times. This sequence joins TRBV27 and TRBJ2-5, with D hard to call. Germline CDR1 reads MNHEY; CDR2 reads SMNVEV (reference sequence). With 5 bases removed from V and 5 bases from J, the gap between germline ends came to 9 bases. This CDR3 has 12 residues. This CDR3 is CASSRSGETQYF. In DNA, the CDR3 is TGTGCCAGCAGTCGCTCTGGGGAGACCCAGTACTTC.

This clonotype was observed a few times. The V and J genes are TRBV9 and TRBJ2-1, with D unclear. There are 12 residues in the CDR3. The germline CDR1 and CDR2 sequences are SGDLS and YYNGEE. Trimming removed 4 bases at V and 9 bases at J, with 11 bases between. CDR3 DNA sequence: TGTGCCAGCAGCCGTAGAGTTGGTGAGCAGTTCTTC. Its protein product is CASSRRVGEQFF.

As to this clonotype: Compared with germline, one end of the junction differs, possibly owing to a read error. This chain joins TRBV5-1 and TRBJ2-4; 11 bases map to TRBD2. CDR1 and CDR2 (germline): SGHRS, YFSETQ. This CDR3 spans 14 amino acids. In nucleotides, the CDR3 is TGCGCCAGCAGGTTGGGACTAGCGGAAAACATTCAGTACTTC. Translated: CASRLGLAENIQYF. Looking up the rest from reference TRBV5-1 and TRBJ2-4 gives the full variable domain: KAGVTQTPRYLIKTRGQQVTLSCSPISGHRSVSWYQQTPGQGLQFLFEYFSETQRNKGNFPGRFSGRQFSNSRSEMNVSTLELGDSALYLCASRLGLAENIQYFGAGTRLSVL.

J is TRBJ1-5 and V is TRBV25-1, with D possibly TRBD1 on 6 matching bases. Trimming stripped 4 bases from V and 4 bases from J, with 14 bases between. From germline, CDR1 is MGHDK and CDR2 SYGVNS. The CDR3 is made up of 15 amino acids. CDR3 amino acids: CASSGRGVRNQPQHF. The CDR3 nucleotides read TGTGCCAGCAGTGGCAGGGGTGTCAGGAATCAGCCCCAGCATTTT.

This clonotype was detected only a few times. The chain joins TRBV2 to TRBJ2-1; 10 nucleotides align to TRBD2. Germline CDR1 is SNHLY and CDR2 is FYNNEI. This CDR3 is built from 16 residues. V shed 6 bases, J shed 7 bases, and the junction held 12 bases outside the gene matches. The CDR3 region is CASRAYGTSVVNEQFF. The CDR3 nucleotides read TGTGCCAGCAGAGCATACGGGACTAGCGTCGTTAATGAGCAGTTCTTC.

This clonotype was picked up many times. The CDR3 nucleotides are TGCAGCGTCTTGGAAGCGCGTGAGGCCTACGAGCAGTACTTC. It yields the protein CSVLEAREAYEQYF. The chain couples TRBV29-1 to TRBJ2-7; D is unclear. The length of the CDR3 is 14 residues. The ends were cut back, 6 bases at V and 2 bases at J, with 17 bases in the middle. Looked up from germline, CDR1 is SQVTM and CDR2 is ANQGSEA.

The rearrangement links TRBV5-1 to TRBJ2-1, with D perhaps given as TRBD1 or TRBD2 (6 bases each). CDR1 and CDR2 from the germline V gene are SGHRS and YFSETQ. V lost 4 bases and J 9 bases, leaving 17 bases between the germline ends. CDR3 length: 14 amino acids. CDR3 amino acids: CASSGGTLTFEQFF. CDR3 coding DNA: TGCGCCAGCAGCGGGGGGACATTAACGTTTGAGCAGTTCTTC.

Many counts were recorded for this clonotype. The V gene is TRBV11-2, the J gene TRBJ2-3; TRBD1 aligns across 11 bases. CDR3 length: 15 residues. Germline V gene lookup returns CDR1 SGHAT and CDR2 FQNNGV. V was clipped by 6 bases and J by 1 base; unmatched bases: 3. This chain's CDR3 is CASSWTGGGTDTQYF. The CDR3 DNA sequence: TGTGCCAGCAGTTGGACAGGGGGCGGCACAGATACGCAGTATTTT.

Remarks on this clonotype: One junction end disagrees with the germline gene, perhaps due to a read error. This chain uses TRBV5-1 with TRBJ1-1; 7 positions agree with TRBD1. From germline, CDR1 is SGHRS and CDR2 YFSETQ. The CDR3 runs 13 residues. The CDR3, as DNA: TGCGCCAGCAGCCAGGACAGGAACGCTGAAGCTTTCTTT. This translates into CASSQDRNAEAFF.

This clonotype appeared a few times. V is TRBV6-1 and J is TRBJ2-7; D may be TRBD1 (7 bases). The germline V gene has CDR1 MNHNS and CDR2 SASEGT. The V and J ends lost 6 bases and 0 bases respectively, with 12 bases between them. The CDR3 covers 14 residues. The CDR3 here is CASSTGDSSYEQYF. The CDR3 nucleotides read TGTGCCAGCAGCACGGGGGACAGCTCCTACGAGCAGTACTTC.

V is TRBV7-3 and J is TRBJ2-5; the D gene is possibly TRBD1 (6 bases). This CDR3 spans 15 amino acids. Germline V gene sequence: CDR1 SGHTA, CDR2 FQGTGA. V dropped 5 bases and J dropped 5 bases, with 18 bases sitting between them. This CDR3 reads CASSPNNRAWETQYF. The CDR3 region has the DNA TGTGCCAGCAGCCCAAATAACAGGGCCTGGGAGACCCAGTACTTC.

The V call is TRBV10-3, the J call TRBJ2-3; D assignment may be TRBD1 or TRBD2 (5 bases each). Trimming removed 4 bases at V and 0 bases at J, with 14 bases between. Per germline, CDR1 ENHRY and CDR2 SYGVKD. The CDR3 consists of 16 residues. CDR3 in DNA: TGTGCCATCAGTGGGGGTCTTGGGGGTAGCACAGATACGCAGTATTTT. Amino acid sequence: CAISGGLGGSTDTQYF.

This clonotype appeared many times. J is TRBJ1-2 and V is TRBV6-5, with D maybe TRBD1 (5 bases). Per germline, CDR1 MNHEY and CDR2 SVGAGI. V shed 2 bases and J shed 5 bases, with 9 bases lying between them. This CDR3 spans 13 amino acids. The CDR3 DNA is TGTGCCAGCAGTTACGTTCAGGGTTATGGCTACACCTTC. This codes for CASSYVQGYGYTF.

The chain combines TRBV29-1 with TRBJ1-1; TRBD1 is a possible D gene (6 bases). V was pared by 6 bases and J by 6 bases, with 11 bases between. Germline-derived CDR1 and CDR2 are SQVTM and ANQGSEA. CDR3 length equals 11 residues. CDR3 loop: CSVAQGAEAFF. The DNA of the CDR3 is TGCAGCGTCGCACAGGGCGCTGAAGCTTTCTTT.

The genes are TRBV6-2 or TRBV6-3 and TRBJ2-7; 12 bases are shared with TRBD2. Germline loops: CDR1 MNHEY, CDR2 SVGEGT. Germline trimming cut 0 bases from V and 2 bases from J; bases unmatched to any gene: 8. The CDR3 has 18 residues. CDR3 in amino acids: CASSYSRGTSGLTYEQYF. The CDR3 coding sequence is TGTGCCAGCAGTTACTCGCGGGGGACTAGCGGGTTAACCTACGAGCAGTACTTC.

The chain links TRBV5-1 to TRBJ1-2, with D possibly being TRBD1 (5 bases). This CDR3 has 13 residues. Deletions cut 0 bases from V and 8 bases from J, with 11 bases between. Germline V gives CDR1 SGHRS, CDR2 YFSETQ. The DNA for the CDR3 is TGCGCCAGCAGCTTGGACAGGAACTTCGGCTACACCTTC. Protein: CASSLDRNFGYTF.

This clonotype was observed a few times. This rearrangement joins TRBV7-9 to TRBJ2-3, with 10 positions matching TRBD2. This CDR3 contains 13 residues. Germline V lookup: CDR1 SEHNR, CDR2 FQNEAQ (reference sequence). The CDR3 bases are TGTGGCACTAGCGGGACGGTCACAGATACGCAGTATTTT. Amino acid sequence: CGTSGTVTDTQYF.